This is a list of T cell receptor beta chains from one sample in a study of blood T cell repertoires in COVID-19. Sequencing was performed with immunoSEQ multiplex PCR; in TCRdb, only in-frame clones are kept and a portion is missing. The sample has some 390,000 clones, roughly 90% seen once. The sample was peripheral blood. The receptors come from a middle-aged woman with COVID-19, enrolled during active disease. CDR3s include the opening cysteine and the closing phenylalanine or tryptophan. Fields, in order: V gene, D gene, clone size, J gene, CDR3 DNA, CDR3 protein. D genes are given only for firm matches. Clone sizes are given selectively: once, few, many, or a class where the clone is expanded.

TRBV28	.	once	TRBJ2-5	TGTGCCAGCAGTTTTTCTTCGGGTCAAGAGACCCAGTACTTC	CASSFSSGQETQYF
TRBV9	TRBD1	.	TRBJ2-7	TGTGCCAGCAGCGAGGGCAGGGGGCTTGATCGCTACGAGCAGTACTTC	CASSEGRGLDRYEQYF
TRBV7-8	TRBD1	.	TRBJ2-1	TGTGCCAGCAGCCCACAGGGGGGAAGTTACAATGAGCAGTTCTTC	CASSPQGGSYNEQFF
TRBV5-5	TRBD1	once	TRBJ1-1	TGTGCCAGCAGCTTCCAACCCAATGCAGGAGGGGGCTGGACTGAAGCTTTCTTT	CASSFQPNAGGGWTEAFF
TRBV7-3	TRBD2	.	TRBJ2-1	TGTGCCAGCAGCTTCTCAGGTAGCGGGGACAATGAGCAGTTCTTC	CASSFSGSGDNEQFF
TRBV7-9	.	.	TRBJ2-7	TGTGCCAGCAGTTGGCGGGACCAAAACTACGAGCAGTACTTC	CASSWRDQNYEQYF
TRBV4-1	TRBD2	.	TRBJ2-3	TGCGCCAGCAGCCAAGGATCGTCGGGACTAGCGCTCCTTTTT	CASSQGSSGLALLF
TRBV19	.	.	TRBJ1-4	TGTGCCAGTATCGCGGAAAACTCCGGGGGACTGTTTTTT	CASIAENSGGLFF
TRBV9	TRBD2	once	TRBJ2-7	TGTGCCAGCAGCGTAGAGGCGGCTAGCGGTCCCTACGAGCAGTACTTC	CASSVEAASGPYEQYF
TRBV14	TRBD1	.	TRBJ1-2	TGTGCCAGCAGTCTATCCGGGACAGGGGGCAACTATGGCTACACCTTC	CASSLSGTGGNYGYTF
TRBV3-1/TRBV3-2	.	once	TRBJ2-6	TGTGCCAGCAGCACAGAAGCTGGGGCCAACGTCCTGACTTTC	CASSTEAGANVLTF
TRBV18	.	.	TRBJ2-5	TGTGCCAGCTCTAAGCCACAGGAGACCCAGTACTTC	CASSKPQETQYF
TRBV5-5	.	.	TRBJ1-2	TGTGCCAGCAGCTTGTATCAGGGTAACTATGGCTACACCTTC	CASSLYQGNYGYTF
TRBV7-2	.	.	TRBJ2-7	TGTGCCAGCAGCCTGAACCAGGGTTCCTACGAGCAGTACTTC	CASSLNQGSYEQYF
TRBV2	.	.	TRBJ1-4	TGTGCCACACAGACAGATTCTAATGAAAAACTGTTTTTT	CATQTDSNEKLFF
TRBV18	.	.	TRBJ2-1	TGTGCCAGCTCACCTGGGGGGAGGCCCTACAATGAGCAGTTCTTC	CASSPGGRPYNEQFF
TRBV5-1	TRBD1	once	TRBJ2-2	TGCGCCAGCAGCCAGGACAGGGTGGCCGGGGAGCTGTTTTTT	CASSQDRVAGELFF
TRBV19	.	.	TRBJ2-7	TGTGCCAGTAGTCCAGACGACAGCTACGAGCAGTACTTC	CASSPDDSYEQYF